This section outlines one T cell receptor (beta chain) sequence together with its context. Its antigen is not yet known. Base qualities are not at hand, and no much larger clone is one base apart. V was cut back by 6 bases and J by 5 bases, leaving a gap of 17 bases between them. The CDR3 goes from the cysteine to the phenylalanine over 14 residues. Of all the DNA, just the CDR3 is kept, 42 bases in frame from base 1. In the germline V gene (reference sequence), CDR1 corresponds to MNHEY and CDR2 to SMNVEV. The data were taken from a study of radiotherapy plus CTLA-4 blockade in lung cancer (dated by TCRdb to between 2018 and 2020). Notes on the research overall: Objective responses were observed in around 20% of enrolled patients, and disease control was achieved in around 30%. What the study reported, not specific to this receptor: After treatment with radiotherapy and ipilimumab, TCR clones that originated in tumors expanded in peripheral blood. Early dynamic changes in blood T cell clones, together with increased serum interferon-beta after radiation, were reported as the strongest predictors of response.

In this study, focal radiation therapy paired with CTLA-4 blockade (ipilimumab) was tested in patients who had chemo-refractory metastatic non-small-cell lung cancer. Library prep was done by the immunoSEQ multiplex PCR assay. The immuneACCESS repertoire file appears here via TCRdb, limited to in-frame rearrangements. These files lack a portion of the clones; in checked studies, under half of the deficit traces to unresolved V genes, and the cause of the others is not known. Within this sample are 30,000 to 35,000 clones, with roughly 70% of them counted one time only. Under 5% of the sample rests with the top ten.

The origin of this receptor is a human donor with non-small cell lung cancer who had stable disease on radiotherapy plus ipilimumab. The starting material was peripheral blood, obtained from a patient treated with radiotherapy plus ipilimumab. Rearrangement joined TRBV27 to TRBJ2-7; perhaps TRBD2 is the D gene, with 6 bases matching. The base sequence is TGTGCCAGCAGAACCTCGGGCGGGACCAACGAGCAGTACTTC. The resulting protein is CASRTSGGTNEQYF.